This TCR beta chain was captured by sequencing in a study of T cells after yellow fever vaccination. Conversion of TCR transcripts into cDNA relied on 5'RACE template switching, which added a universal primer site and UMIs. Via MiXCR, TCRdb re-called the 5' RACE reads, giving one row per CDR3 protein. The sample has about 300,000 distinct CDR3 sequences, about 4% seen once. The trim removed 5 bases at V and 3 bases at J, leaving 3 bases unmatched. In germline, CDR1 is MRHNA, CDR2 SNTAGT. This CDR3 spans 16 amino acids. This clonotype has a count of ten or more. This specimen consisted of PBMCs, obtained 5 days after the yellow fever booster vaccination. V and J are TRBV6-4 and TRBJ2-3; the match to TRBD2 covers 15 bases. The sequence was collected from a man aged 18-30 years who received the YFV17D yellow fever vaccine. CDR3 sequence (DNA): TGTGCCAGCAGTCGGACTAGCGGGGGGGTGACAGATACGCAGTATTTT. Protein product: CASSRTSGGVTDTQYF.